The clone carrying this T cell receptor beta chain was counted at least ten times. Its antigen is currently unknown. V dropped 4 bases and J dropped 1; count of bases not matched to a gene: 0. CDR1 and CDR2 (germline): SGHRS, YFSETQ. The CDR3 runs to 14 residues. This sample is part of a study of T-cell memory formation after mild COVID-19. Via MiXCR, TCRdb re-called the 5' RACE reads, giving one row per CDR3 protein. The repertoire holds over 45,000 distinct CDR3 sequences, with roughly a tenth as singletons. The study's findings and limits: Researchers report contracting CD4+ clones mostly in CM and EM, with CD8+ clones in EMRA.

This rearrangement joins TRBV5-1 to TRBJ2-2; 8 nucleotides align to TRBD1. The sequencing sample was made of PBMCs or a T cell subset sorted from them (not recorded which). The source of this sequence is an adult woman who had mild COVID-19 (a few samples of this study predate the infection). Cell type and time point are not known. For the CDR3, the DNA is TGCGCCAGCAGCGGGACAGGGAACACCGGGGAGCTGTTTTTT. Protein product: CASSGTGNTGELFF.